One and the same sample provided the 2 T cell receptor beta chains below, sequenced in a study of cytotoxic CD8 clonotypes in ibrutinib-treated CLL. Clones were read by immunoSEQ multiplex PCR, and TCRdb kept only the in-frame ones, dropping some. Among roughly 70,000 clones listed, 80% were seen once. This specimen consisted of PBMCs, obtained at disease progression, from a patient treated with ibrutinib. The receptors stem from a human donor with chronic lymphocytic leukemia.

This clone came up a few times. This chain links TRBV6-5 with TRBJ1-5; TRBD1 might be the D (6 bases). This CDR3 has 13 amino acids. The V gene's germline CDR1 is MNHEY and CDR2 SVGAGI. V lost 5 bases and J 7 bases, leaving 12 bases between the germline ends. The CDR3 DNA is TGTGCCAGCAGTAACCGACAGGACCAGCCCCAGCATTTT. Protein product: CASSNRQDQPQHF.

This chain joins TRBV13 and TRBJ2-7; 7 nucleotides agree with TRBD1. The CDR3 length is 13 residues. The trim removed 6 bases at V and 2 bases at J, leaving 4 bases unmatched. Germline V gene lookup returns CDR1 PRHDT and CDR2 FYEKMQ (reference sequence). The CDR3 nucleotides are TGTGCCAGCAGACCCGGGACAGCCTACGAGCAGTACTTC. Translating it yields CASRPGTAYEQYF.